Listed below are T cell receptor beta chains from one sample, sequenced in a study of cytomegalovirus exposure and HLA in healthy donors. TCRdb's copy holds only in-frame clones and misses some; the assay was immunoSEQ multiplex PCR. The data show about 64,000 clones, 95% seen once. The sequencing sample was made of PBMCs. Receptors originate from a young woman in good health and CMV-seropositive. Each CDR3 is given with its conserved first and last residue. D genes are given only for firm matches. Clone size, where shown, is once, few, many, or a class for clones that have expanded.

j_gene: TRBJ2-2; v_gene: TRBV5-1; len: 16; d_gene: .; abundance: .; CDR3aa: CASSPAATANTGELFF; CDR3nt: TGCGCCAGCAGCCCGGCAGCAACAGCGAACACCGGGGAGCTGTTTTTT
j_gene: TRBJ1-2; v_gene: TRBV19; len: 14; d_gene: .; abundance: .; CDR3aa: CASSITGINYGYTF; CDR3nt: TGTGCCAGTAGTATAACAGGGATTAACTATGGCTACACCTTC
j_gene: TRBJ1-5; v_gene: TRBV15; len: 14; d_gene: .; abundance: .; CDR3aa: CATSRVNTGQPQHF; CDR3nt: TGTGCCACCAGCAGAGTAAACACAGGGCAGCCCCAGCATTTT
j_gene: TRBJ2-7; v_gene: TRBV15; len: 15; d_gene: .; abundance: .; CDR3aa: CATSLVQGSYYEQYF; CDR3nt: TGTGCCACCAGCCTCGTACAGGGATCCTACTACGAGCAGTACTTC
j_gene: TRBJ2-5; v_gene: TRBV5-1; len: 14; d_gene: .; abundance: .; CDR3aa: CASNGGRGKETQYF; CDR3nt: TGCGCCAGCAACGGGGGACGGGGGAAAGAGACCCAGTACTTC
j_gene: TRBJ2-3; v_gene: TRBV7-9; len: 13; d_gene: TRBD1; abundance: .; CDR3aa: CASRTGTGGTQYF; CDR3nt: TGTGCCAGCAGGACCGGGACAGGGGGTACGCAGTATTTT
j_gene: TRBJ2-5; v_gene: TRBV19; len: 13; d_gene: TRBD2; abundance: .; CDR3aa: CASSPREAETQYF; CDR3nt: TGTGCCAGTAGTCCGCGGGAGGCAGAGACCCAGTACTTC
j_gene: TRBJ2-1; v_gene: TRBV10-3; len: 14; d_gene: .; abundance: .; CDR3aa: CAISSARAINEQFF; CDR3nt: TGTGCCATATCTAGCGCGAGGGCCATCAATGAGCAGTTCTTC
j_gene: TRBJ2-5; v_gene: TRBV5-1; len: 16; d_gene: .; abundance: .; CDR3aa: CASSLGPAEGRETQYF; CDR3nt: TGCGCCAGCAGCTTAGGTCCAGCCGAGGGGAGGGAGACCCAGTACTTC
j_gene: TRBJ2-7; v_gene: TRBV18; len: 14; d_gene: .; abundance: .; CDR3aa: CASSPPSGTWRQYF; CDR3nt: TGTGCCAGCTCACCACCGTCAGGGACTTGGAGACAGTACTTC
j_gene: TRBJ2-7; v_gene: TRBV28; len: 13; d_gene: .; abundance: once; CDR3aa: CASRPSTGREQYF; CDR3nt: TGTGCCAGCAGGCCATCCACAGGGCGCGAGCAGTACTTC
j_gene: TRBJ2-7; v_gene: TRBV5-1; len: 15; d_gene: TRBD1; abundance: .; CDR3aa: CASSLRQGSTYEQYF; CDR3nt: TGCGCCAGCAGCTTGCGACAGGGTTCGACCTACGAGCAGTACTTC
j_gene: TRBJ1-6; v_gene: TRBV13; len: 15; d_gene: .; abundance: .; CDR3aa: CASSATGLENSPLHF; CDR3nt: TGTGCCAGCAGCGCCACAGGGTTGGAGAATTCACCCCTCCACTTT
j_gene: TRBJ1-1; v_gene: TRBV6-4; len: 13; d_gene: .; abundance: .; CDR3aa: CASPLTGKTEAFF; CDR3nt: TGTGCCAGTCCCTTAACAGGGAAAACTGAAGCTTTCTTT
j_gene: TRBJ2-5; v_gene: TRBV7-3; len: 15; d_gene: TRBD2; abundance: .; CDR3aa: CASSLSSGSGETQYF; CDR3nt: TGTGCCAGCAGCTTATCTAGCGGGAGCGGGGAGACCCAGTACTTC
j_gene: TRBJ2-5; v_gene: TRBV5-1; len: 17; d_gene: .; abundance: .; CDR3aa: CASSPPPPRRSQETQYF; CDR3nt: TGCGCCAGCAGCCCCCCCCCGCCCCGGCGGAGCCAAGAGACCCAGTACTTC
j_gene: TRBJ2-3; v_gene: TRBV2; len: 15; d_gene: TRBD2; abundance: .; CDR3aa: CASSDQRGGLNTQYF; CDR3nt: TGTGCCAGCAGTGACCAGCGGGGGGGCTTAAATACGCAGTATTTT
j_gene: TRBJ2-4; v_gene: TRBV9; len: 17; d_gene: TRBD2; abundance: .; CDR3aa: CASSGGTSGLAKNIQYF; CDR3nt: TGTGCCAGCAGCGGAGGGACTAGCGGACTAGCCAAAAACATTCAGTACTTC
j_gene: TRBJ2-7; v_gene: TRBV7-2; len: 14; d_gene: .; abundance: few; CDR3aa: CASSLGGRDYEQYF; CDR3nt: TGTGCCAGCAGCTTAGGCGGACGGGACTACGAGCAGTACTTC
j_gene: TRBJ2-1; v_gene: TRBV6-4; len: 17; d_gene: TRBD2; abundance: .; CDR3aa: CASSGGGTSGSLNEQFF; CDR3nt: TGTGCCAGCAGCGGAGGAGGGACTAGCGGGAGTCTTAATGAGCAGTTCTTC
j_gene: TRBJ1-5; v_gene: TRBV19; len: 14; d_gene: TRBD1; abundance: .; CDR3aa: CASSRDSINQPQHF; CDR3nt: TGTGCCAGTAGTAGGGACAGTATCAATCAGCCCCAGCATTTT
j_gene: TRBJ2-5; v_gene: TRBV19; len: 15; d_gene: TRBD1; abundance: .; CDR3aa: CASSPGTGPQETQYF; CDR3nt: TGTGCCAGTAGTCCCGGGACAGGGCCCCAAGAGACCCAGTACTTC
j_gene: TRBJ1-2; v_gene: TRBV2; len: 15; d_gene: .; abundance: .; CDR3aa: CASSDGRFTNYGYTF; CDR3nt: TGTGCCAGCAGTGACGGCAGGTTCACCAACTATGGCTACACCTTC
j_gene: TRBJ2-1; v_gene: TRBV29-1; len: 15; d_gene: .; abundance: .; CDR3aa: CSVDSPGLLNNEQFF; CDR3nt: TGCAGCGTTGATAGTCCAGGGCTGCTTAACAATGAGCAGTTCTTC
j_gene: TRBJ1-4; v_gene: TRBV11-2; len: 14; d_gene: .; abundance: once; CDR3aa: CASSLVGIGEKLFF; CDR3nt: TGTGCCAGCAGCTTAGTCGGGATTGGTGAAAAACTGTTTTTT
j_gene: TRBJ1-1; v_gene: TRBV29-1; len: 15; d_gene: TRBD1; abundance: .; CDR3aa: CSAQGRGGDDTEAFF; CDR3nt: TGCAGCGCCCAAGGGCGAGGGGGCGACGACACTGAAGCTTTCTTT
j_gene: TRBJ1-5; v_gene: TRBV6-5; len: 14; d_gene: .; abundance: .; CDR3aa: CASSSRGHNQPQHF; CDR3nt: TGTGCCAGCAGCTCCAGGGGCCACAATCAGCCCCAGCATTTT
j_gene: TRBJ1-1; v_gene: TRBV5-4; len: 14; d_gene: TRBD1; abundance: .; CDR3aa: CASSYRGGNTEAFF; CDR3nt: TGTGCCAGCAGCTACAGGGGGGGAAACACTGAAGCTTTCTTT
j_gene: TRBJ1-1; v_gene: TRBV27; len: 17; d_gene: TRBD1; abundance: few; CDR3aa: CASRFTGTGGAYTEAFF; CDR3nt: TGTGCCAGTAGATTCACCGGGACAGGGGGCGCTTACACTGAAGCTTTCTTT
j_gene: TRBJ1-4; v_gene: TRBV7-8; len: 15; d_gene: .; abundance: .; CDR3aa: CASSLGGGSNEKLFF; CDR3nt: TGTGCCAGCAGCTTAGGGGGGGGGTCTAATGAAAAACTGTTTTTT
j_gene: TRBJ1-1; v_gene: TRBV10-3; len: 13; d_gene: .; abundance: .; CDR3aa: CATEVAGNTEAFF; CDR3nt: TGTGCCACCGAAGTTGCGGGGAACACTGAAGCTTTCTTT
j_gene: TRBJ1-2; v_gene: TRBV28; len: 16; d_gene: TRBD1; abundance: .; CDR3aa: CASSFIRTGGRDGYTF; CDR3nt: TGTGCCAGCAGTTTCATACGGACAGGGGGCAGGGATGGCTACACCTTC
j_gene: TRBJ1-3; v_gene: TRBV5-1; len: 16; d_gene: .; abundance: .; CDR3aa: CASSLAPGVSGNTIYF; CDR3nt: TGCGCCAGCAGCTTGGCCCCCGGGGTCTCTGGAAACACCATATATTTT
j_gene: TRBJ1-2; v_gene: TRBV28; len: 15; d_gene: .; abundance: .; CDR3aa: CASSPAPRVGYGYTF; CDR3nt: TGTGCCAGCAGTCCTGCTCCCAGGGTGGGCTATGGCTACACCTTC
j_gene: TRBJ1-4; v_gene: TRBV25-1; len: 17; d_gene: .; abundance: .; CDR3aa: CASSGYLPTATNEKLFF; CDR3nt: TGTGCCAGCAGTGGATACCTTCCGACAGCAACTAATGAAAAACTGTTTTTT
j_gene: TRBJ2-7; v_gene: TRBV27; len: 12; d_gene: TRBD1; abundance: .; CDR3aa: CASRSGTVEQYF; CDR3nt: TGTGCCAGCAGATCCGGGACAGTCGAGCAGTACTTC
j_gene: TRBJ2-2; v_gene: TRBV6-5; len: 15; d_gene: TRBD1; abundance: .; CDR3aa: CASSLGTGGNGELFF; CDR3nt: TGTGCCAGCAGCCTGGGGACAGGGGGTAACGGGGAGCTGTTTTTT